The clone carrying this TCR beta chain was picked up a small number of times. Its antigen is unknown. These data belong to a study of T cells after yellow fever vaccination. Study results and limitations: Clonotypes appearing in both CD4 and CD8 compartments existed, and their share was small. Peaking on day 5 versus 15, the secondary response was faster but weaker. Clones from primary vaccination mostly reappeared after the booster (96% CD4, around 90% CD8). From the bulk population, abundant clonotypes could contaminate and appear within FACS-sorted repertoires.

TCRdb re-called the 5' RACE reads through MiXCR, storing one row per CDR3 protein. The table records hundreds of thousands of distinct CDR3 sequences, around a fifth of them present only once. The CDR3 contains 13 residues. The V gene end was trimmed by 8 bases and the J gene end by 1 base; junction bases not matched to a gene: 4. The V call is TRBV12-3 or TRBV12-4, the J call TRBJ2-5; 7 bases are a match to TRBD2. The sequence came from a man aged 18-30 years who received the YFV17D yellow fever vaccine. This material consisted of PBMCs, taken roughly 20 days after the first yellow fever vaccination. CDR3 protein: CASQAGTQETQYF. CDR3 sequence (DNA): TGTGCCAGCCAAGCGGGGACCCAAGAGACCCAGTACTTC.